What follows is one T cell receptor (beta chain) and its context. What it recognizes is unknown. These data come from a study of cytomegalovirus exposure and HLA in healthy donors. The study ran its PCR with 60 Vbeta and 13 Jbeta primers. Sequencing used immunoSEQ multiplex PCR; TCRdb keeps in-frame clones, though not all of them. Among under 150,000 clones, around 75% were seen once, and the ten largest hold under 3.5%. Germline V gene data show CDR1 as LGHNT and CDR2 as FRNRAP. The CDR3 runs to 16 residues. After removal of 4 bases from V and 9 bases from J, the junction contained 12 bases not matched to a gene. Findings and caveats of the study: Follow-up analysis later connected one missense variant in DCLRE1C with trimming of TCR beta V- and J-genes.

The rearrangement uses TRBV12-5 and TRBJ2-1, with 10 bases matching TRBD1. This clonotype originated in a young man in good health and CMV-seronegative. The sequenced sample consisted of PBMCs. CDR3 amino acids: CASGSSGTGVSGEQFF. DNA for the CDR3: TGTGCTAGTGGTTCCTCCGGGACAGGGGTCAGTGGTGAGCAGTTCTTC.